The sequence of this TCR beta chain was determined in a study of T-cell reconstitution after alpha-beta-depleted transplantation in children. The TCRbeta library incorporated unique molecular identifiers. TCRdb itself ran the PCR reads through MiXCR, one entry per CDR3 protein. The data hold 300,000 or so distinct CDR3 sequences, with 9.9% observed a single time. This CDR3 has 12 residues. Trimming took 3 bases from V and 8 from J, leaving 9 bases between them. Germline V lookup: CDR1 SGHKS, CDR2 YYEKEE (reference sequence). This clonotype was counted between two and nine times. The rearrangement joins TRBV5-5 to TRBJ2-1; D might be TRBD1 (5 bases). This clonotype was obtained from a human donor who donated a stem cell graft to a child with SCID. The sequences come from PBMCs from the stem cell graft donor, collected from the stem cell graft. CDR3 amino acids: CASSSGNDEQFF. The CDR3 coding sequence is TGTGCCAGCAGCTCAGGGAACGATGAGCAGTTCTTC.